The 7 T cell receptor beta chains listed next were all sequenced from one sample in a study of molecular identifiers for immune sequencing clone quantification. TCRdb used MiXCR to reprocess the PCR reads, holding one entry per CDR3 protein. The sample shows under 350,000 distinct CDR3 sequences, over 20% of them seen only once. What was sequenced was naive CD8+ T cells from blood, with Jurkat cell RNA spiked in. Subset reported: FACS-sorted CD8+CD4-CCR7+CD45RA+ naive T cells. Receptors were obtained from a human donor in good health. Some libraries in this study had Jurkat cell RNA spiked in.

Comment on this clonotype: The junction departs from the called germline gene at one end, perhaps through a read error. This chain uses TRBV7-8 with TRBJ2-2; 10 bases match TRBD1. The CDR3 runs 16 residues. CDR1 SGHVS and CDR2 FQNEAQ come from the germline V gene. This CDR3 reads CASSLEGQGWTGELCF. In DNA form, the CDR3 reads TGTGCCAGCAGCTTAGAGGGACAGGGGTGGACCGGGGAGCTGTGTTTT.

The rearrangement uses TRBV4-1 and TRBJ2-5; D is perhaps TRBD1 (6 bases). Germline CDR1 reads MGHRA; CDR2 reads YSYEKL. CDR3 length equals 15 residues. V dropped 1 base and J dropped 2 bases, with 11 bases sitting between them. The chain's CDR3 is CASSQVGALQETQYF. The CDR3 coding sequence is TGCGCCAGCAGCCAAGTGGGGGCCCTTCAAGAGACCCAGTACTTC.

A few counts support this clonotype. This sequence joins TRBV27 and TRBJ1-2, with D hard to call. CDR3 length equals 14 residues. Germline loops: CDR1 MNHEY, CDR2 SMNVEV (reference sequence). Trimming removed 5 bases at V and 4 bases at J, with 14 bases between. The CDR3 DNA reads TGTGCCAGCAGTCCGGCTCGACGGTCCTATGGCTACACCTTC. This encodes CASSPARRSYGYTF.

This clonotype was observed a few times. The rearrangement joins TRBV27 to TRBJ2-7; 10 bases match TRBD2. CDR1 is MNHEY, CDR2 SMNVEV, per germline (reference sequence). The ends lost 5 bases at V and 6 bases at J; junction bases unmatched: 4. This CDR3 region has 13 residues. CDR3 region: CASSLAGVGEQYF. The DNA for the CDR3 is TGTGCCAGCAGTCTAGCGGGAGTAGGCGAGCAGTACTTC.

A note on this clonotype: This could be a read error, since a much larger clone is one nucleotide away. In DNA, the CDR3 is TGTGCCAGCAGCCCCATCGGCCCCTCTGCCGAGCAGTACTTC. This encodes CASSPIGPSAEQYF. The gene calls are TRBV7-9 and TRBJ2-7; unclear D gene. Germline values: CDR1 SEHNR, CDR2 FQNEAQ (reference sequence). CDR3 length: 14 residues. The V end lost 5 bases, the J end lost 6 bases, and 17 bases lay between the germline ends.

The chain carries TRBV25-1 and TRBJ2-3; 10 bases agree with TRBD1. V was pared by 7 bases and J by 3 bases, with 7 bases of the junction left unmatched. From germline, CDR1 is MGHDK and CDR2 SYGVNS. CDR3 length: 15 residues. CDR3 nucleotides: TGTGCCAGCACGGACAGGGGGTTTAAGACAGATACGCAGTATTTT. This sequence encodes CASTDRGFKTDTQYF.

This clonotype was counted only a few times. The chain recombines TRBV5-4 with TRBJ2-7; TRBD2 matches 10 bases. This CDR3 is 15 amino acids long. The ends lost 3 bases at V and 2 bases at J; junction bases unmatched: 5. Germline V gene data show CDR1 as SGHNT and CDR2 as YYREEE (reference sequence). The CDR3 DNA sequence: TGTGCCAGCAGCTCGGGAGCGGGAGGGCCCTACGAGCAGTACTTC. Protein product: CASSSGAGGPYEQYF.